Presented here are 23 T cell receptor beta chains from one specimen sequenced in a study of cytomegalovirus exposure and HLA in healthy donors (dated by TCRdb to about 2017). The library was produced with the immunoSEQ multiplex PCR assay. For the multiplex PCR, a mixture combining 60 forward primers for TCR Vbeta segments and 13 reverse primers for TCR Jbeta segments was used. TCRdb took over this immuneACCESS table, retaining in-frame rearrangements with V and J assigned. Such tables are incomplete; in checked studies, under half of the missing clones stem from an unresolved V gene, and the remainder is unexplained. Recorded for this sample are under 200,000 clones; about three quarters of them occurred a single time. The ten biggest clones cover 3% to 3.5% of the sample. The sequenced material came from PBMCs. The source is a woman aged 45 to 65 in good health and CMV-seropositive.

The V gene is TRBV5-4, the J gene TRBJ2-2; 7 bases map to TRBD1. J gave up 1 base and V 0 bases, and 3 bases lay outside the gene matches. The CDR3 runs to 16 residues. Germline assignment: CDR1 SGHNT and CDR2 YYREEE (reference sequence). The CDR3 DNA is TGTGCCAGCAGCTTGGTCCCAGGGGGGAACACCGGGGAGCTGTTTTTT. It specifies CASSLVPGGNTGELFF.

The chain uses TRBV5-5 and TRBJ2-5; no firm D call. V was clipped by 2 bases and J by 5 bases, with 13 bases between them. Germline V CDR1 and CDR2: SGHKS, YYEKEE (reference sequence). The CDR3 has 14 residues. Written as DNA, the CDR3 is TGTGCCAGCAGCTTTAGTGCAGGTCGTGAGACCCAGTACTTC. This sequence encodes CASSFSAGRETQYF.

J is TRBJ2-7 and V is TRBV19, with TRBD2 as a possible D gene (6 bases). This CDR3 is built from 12 residues. Germline CDR1 reads LNHDA; CDR2 reads SQIVND (reference sequence). The V and J ends lost 3 bases and 6 bases respectively, with 9 bases between them. CDR3: CASSMRGREQYF. CDR3 DNA sequence: TGTGCCAGTAGTATGCGGGGTCGCGAGCAGTACTTC.

This chain connects TRBV7-2 to TRBJ2-3, with TRBD2 matching 10 bases. Germline V lookup: CDR1 SGHTA, CDR2 FQGNSA. V trimming: 4 bases; J trimming: 5 bases; junction bases outside the gene matches: 6. The CDR3 sequence is 15 residues long. The CDR3 spells CASSSTWTSGDTQYF. The CDR3 DNA is TGTGCCAGCAGCTCAACGTGGACTAGCGGAGATACGCAGTATTTT.

The chain carries TRBV7-6 and TRBJ2-3; 7 bases align to TRBD1. The ends lost 1 base at V and 3 bases at J; junction bases unmatched: 4. The CDR3 sequence is 15 residues long. Germline CDR1 reads SGHVS; CDR2 reads FNYEAQ. CDR3 DNA: TGTGCCAGCAGCTTAGTGGCGACAGGGACAGATACGCAGTATTTT. Residues: CASSLVATGTDTQYF.

This chain connects TRBV7-2 to TRBJ2-7; possible D gene TRBD1, 6 bases. CDR3 length equals 13 residues. V shed 1 base and J shed 11 bases, with 15 bases lying between them. The germline CDR1 and CDR2 sequences are SGHTA and FQGNSA. CDR3 coding DNA: TGTGCCAGCAGCTTAGGTTACAGGGAAAAAAAGTACTTC. Translation: CASSLGYREKKYF.

The chain employs TRBV7-2 and TRBJ2-3; 12 positions match TRBD2. The junction had 16 bases not matched to a gene; V was cut back by 1 base and J by 11 bases. The CDR3 has 18 residues. Germline V gene lookup returns CDR1 SGHTA and CDR2 FQGNSA. The CDR3 region has the DNA TGTGCCAGCAGCTTAGGACTAGCGGGAGCCTTACAGGAGAGGGTGCAGTATTTT. Protein sequence: CASSLGLAGALQERVQYF.

The chain recombines TRBV28 with TRBJ1-2, with D maybe TRBD1 (5 bases). This CDR3 contains 14 residues. CDR1 and CDR2 from the germline V gene are MDHEN and SYDVKM. Trimming cost V 5 bases and J 4 bases, with 14 bases left between them. DNA for the CDR3: TGTGCCAGCAGTACGAACTCCCAGGGCTATGGCTACACCTTC. It yields the protein CASSTNSQGYGYTF.

This chain links TRBV2 with TRBJ2-7, with D possibly TRBD2 on 5 matching bases. The CDR3 totals 13 residues. Germline CDR1 SNHLY, CDR2 FYNNEI. V shed 5 bases and J shed 2 bases, with 10 bases lying between them. CDR3 amino acids: CASSSERAYEQYF. Here the CDR3 DNA reads TGTGCCAGCAGTAGTGAGAGGGCCTACGAGCAGTACTTC.

The chain combines TRBV9 with TRBJ2-7; 8 nucleotides line up with TRBD2. The trim removed 4 bases at V and 3 bases at J, leaving 9 bases unmatched. Germline V lookup: CDR1 SGDLS, CDR2 YYNGEE. CDR3 size: 15 residues. As DNA, the CDR3 is TGTGCCAGCAGCCCCGCCGTAGCGGGGCTCTACGAGCAGTACTTC. This sequence encodes CASSPAVAGLYEQYF.

This chain uses TRBV27 with TRBJ2-3, with D perhaps matching TRBD1 (6 bases). Germline assignment: CDR1 MNHEY and CDR2 SMNVEV (reference sequence). The V and J ends lost 3 bases and 0 bases respectively, with 7 bases between them. The CDR3 spans 14 residues. CDR3 nucleotides: TGTGCCAGCAGTTTGGGACATAGCACAGATACGCAGTATTTT. Its protein is CASSLGHSTDTQYF.

This chain links TRBV11-3 with TRBJ2-1; TRBD2 matches 10 bases. Germline loops: CDR1 SGHNT, CDR2 YENEEA. J gave up 6 bases and V 5 bases, and 7 bases lay outside the gene matches. The CDR3 has 15 residues. The CDR3 region is CASSLSGGAVNEQFF. CDR3 DNA: TGTGCCAGCAGCCTGAGCGGGGGGGCCGTCAATGAGCAGTTCTTC.

The chain has TRBV7-2 and TRBJ1-1, with 8 nucleotides matching TRBD1. This CDR3 is built from 13 residues. Looked up from germline, CDR1 is SGHTA and CDR2 is FQGNSA. After removal of 8 bases from V and 5 bases from J, the junction contained 7 bases not matched to a gene. This CDR3 is CASGQGAGTEAFF. DNA for the CDR3: TGTGCCAGCGGACAGGGTGCGGGTACTGAAGCTTTCTTT.

This clone appeared once. The rearrangement uses TRBV15 and TRBJ2-3, with 7 bases aligning to TRBD2. The length of the CDR3 is 16 residues. CDR1 is LNHNV and CDR2 is YYDKDF in the germline V gene (reference sequence). V shed 5 bases, J shed 4 bases, and the junction held 12 bases outside the gene matches. The CDR3 nucleotides are TGTGCCACCAGCGGCGGGTTGGCGGGAGTGGCAGATACGCAGTATTTT. It is translated as CATSGGLAGVADTQYF.

This clone was seen a single time. V is TRBV11-2 and J is TRBJ2-1; TRBD2 is a possible D gene (5 bases). The V end lost 6 bases, the J end lost 7 bases, and 16 bases lay between the germline ends. The germline V gene has CDR1 SGHAT and CDR2 FQNNGV. The CDR3 extends over 14 amino acids. The CDR3 bases are TGTGCCAGCAGGTCAGACCCGGAGGCGAATGAGCAGTTCTTC. Its translation is CASRSDPEANEQFF. The complete variable domain, with remaining parts taken from reference TRBV11-2 and TRBJ2-1, reads EAGVAQSPRYKIIEKRQSVAFWCNPISGHATLYWYQQILGQGPKLLIQFQNNGVVDDSQLPKDRFSAERLKGVDSTLKIQPAKLEDSAVYLCASRSDPEANEQFFGPGTRLTVL.

The chain combines TRBV21-1 with TRBJ1-2. TRBV21-1 is flagged as a pseudogene. The CDR3 totals 13 residues. Here the CDR3 DNA reads TGTGCCAGCAGCAACCGGGGGTTTAATGGCTACACCTTC. Translation: CASSNRGFNGYTF.

The CDR3 region has the DNA TGCGCCAGCAGCTTGATTGGAGACAGGGGTTACGAGCAGTACTTC. The encoded protein is CASSLIGDRGYEQYF. The rearrangement uses TRBV5-1 and TRBJ2-7; 8 nucleotides match TRBD1. Germline loops: CDR1 SGHRS, CDR2 YFSETQ. J lost 4 bases, V lost 1 base, and 7 bases had no gene match. The CDR3 consists of 15 residues.

The chain employs TRBV5-1 and TRBJ2-1, with 9 bases lining up with TRBD1. The CDR3 is made up of 16 amino acids. Germline-derived CDR1 and CDR2 are SGHRS and YFSETQ. Trimming removed 3 bases from V and 3 bases from J; junction bases left unmatched: 7. The CDR3 spells CASSSGRGQGYNEQFF. CDR3 DNA: TGCGCCAGCAGCTCGGGTAGGGGACAGGGCTACAATGAGCAGTTCTTC.

The J gene is TRBJ2-5, the V gene TRBV5-1, with 8 bases lining up with TRBD2. The length of the CDR3 is 15 residues. V gave up 6 bases and J gave up 1 base; unmatched junction bases: 8. Germline lookup yields CDR1 SGHRS and CDR2 YFSETQ. DNA of the CDR3: TGCGCCAGCAAGGGCAGCGGGGGCCTCCAAGAGACCCAGTACTTC. Its translation is CASKGSGGLQETQYF.

V and J are TRBV19 and TRBJ1-4; D ambiguous. The V gene's germline CDR1 is LNHDA and CDR2 SQIVND (reference sequence). The length of the CDR3 is 15 residues. V was shortened by 1 base and J by 8 bases, with 14 bases between the two germline ends. CDR3 in amino acids: CASSIVRTGIEKLFF. CDR3 sequence (DNA): TGTGCCAGTAGTATAGTGAGGACCGGGATAGAAAAACTGTTTTTT.

The CDR3 is CASSQSAGAQYF. CDR3 DNA: TGTGCCAGCAGCCAATCAGCAGGTGCGCAGTATTTT. The chain couples TRBV16 to TRBJ2-3; no firm D call. Germline V gene sequence: CDR1 KGHSY, CDR2 FQNENV. The CDR3 contains 12 residues. Trimming removed 0 bases from V and 10 bases from J, with 8 bases in between.

This clone appeared once. The chain combines TRBV9 with TRBJ2-7, with D maybe TRBD1 (6 bases). This CDR3 is built from 14 residues. The V and J ends lost 4 bases and 0 bases respectively, with 11 bases between them. In germline, CDR1 is SGDLS, CDR2 YYNGEE. CDR3 residues: CASSPHRDSYEQYF. The DNA of the CDR3 is TGTGCCAGCAGCCCACACAGGGACTCCTACGAGCAGTACTTC.

V usage is TRBV6-5 and J usage is TRBJ2-7; possibly TRBD2 for D (5 bases). The CDR3 runs to 14 residues. Germline V CDR1 and CDR2: MNHEY, SVGAGI. V lost 7 bases and J lost 5, with 18 bases in between. The CDR3 loop is CASTGGRDAHEQYF. In DNA, the CDR3 is TGTGCCAGCACGGGTGGACGGGATGCCCACGAGCAGTACTTC.